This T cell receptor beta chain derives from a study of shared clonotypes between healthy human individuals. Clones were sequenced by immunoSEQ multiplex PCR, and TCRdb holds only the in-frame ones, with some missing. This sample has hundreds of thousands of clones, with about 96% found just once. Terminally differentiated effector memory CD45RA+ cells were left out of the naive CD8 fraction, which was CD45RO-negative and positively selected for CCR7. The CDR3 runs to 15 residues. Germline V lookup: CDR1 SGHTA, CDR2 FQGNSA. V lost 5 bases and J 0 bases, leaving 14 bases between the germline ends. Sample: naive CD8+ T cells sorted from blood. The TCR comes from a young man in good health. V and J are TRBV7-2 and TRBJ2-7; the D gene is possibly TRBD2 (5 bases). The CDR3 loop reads CASSNVGGSSYEQYF. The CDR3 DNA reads TGTGCCAGCAGCAACGTGGGCGGGTCCTCCTACGAGCAGTACTTC.